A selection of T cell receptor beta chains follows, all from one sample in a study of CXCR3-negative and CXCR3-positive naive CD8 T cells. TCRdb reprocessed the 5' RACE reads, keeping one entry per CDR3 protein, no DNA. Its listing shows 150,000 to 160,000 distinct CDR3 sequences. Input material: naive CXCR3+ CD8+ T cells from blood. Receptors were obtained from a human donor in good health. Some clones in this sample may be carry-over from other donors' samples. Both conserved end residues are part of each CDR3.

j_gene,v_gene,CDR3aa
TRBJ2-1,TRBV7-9,CASSLAPMTSADNEQFF
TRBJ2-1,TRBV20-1,CSASDGRATYNEQFF
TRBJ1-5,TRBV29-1,CSVQQEYRAHQPQHF
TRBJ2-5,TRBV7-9,CASSSGLKQETQYF
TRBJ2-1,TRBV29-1,CSGFGGLLTGHSDEQFF
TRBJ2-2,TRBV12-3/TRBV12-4,CASSSNPRGELFF
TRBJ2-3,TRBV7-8,CASSLAFFAGDTDTQYF
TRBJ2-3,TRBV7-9,CASSLVAGADTDTQYF
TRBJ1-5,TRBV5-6,CASSLTWGQYYGSNQPQHF
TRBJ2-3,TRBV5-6,CASSLSQDTQYF
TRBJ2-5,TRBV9,CASSAGRISGETQYF
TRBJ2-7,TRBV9,CASSVAWASYEQYF
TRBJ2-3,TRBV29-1,CSVERRVAGGTTDTQYF
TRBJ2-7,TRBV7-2,CASSYHGGGISYEQYF
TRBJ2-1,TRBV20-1,CSARDPPNSYNEQFF
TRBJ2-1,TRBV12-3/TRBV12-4,CASSLRLAGGNEQFF
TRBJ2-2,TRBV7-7,CASSLGLLSGGPKMNTGELFF
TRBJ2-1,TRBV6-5,CASSHGQGLVEQFF
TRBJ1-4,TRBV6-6,CASSYRGGFEKLFF
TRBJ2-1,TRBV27,CAGSMGLAGGNNEQFF
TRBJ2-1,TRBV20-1,CSASGLAGDNEQFF
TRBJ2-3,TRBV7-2,CASSLSGLAGTDTQYF